These 10 T cell receptor beta chains were all obtained from the same sample, sequenced in a study of identical twins. TCRdb redid the calling of the 5' RACE reads with MiXCR, one entry per CDR3 protein. The table lists roughly 750,000 distinct CDR3 sequences, less than 25% of them singletons. This sample was shared with a second study, whose subject was T cells expressing NK-cell markers.

The specimen sequenced was PBMCs. The origin of the receptors is a woman between 18 and 29 years old in good health.

This sequence joins TRBV29-1 and TRBJ2-2, with 7 bases that match TRBD1. Trimming took 7 bases from V and 5 from J; bases not matched to a gene: 7. Per germline, CDR1 SQVTM and CDR2 ANQGSEA. This CDR3 is 13 amino acids long. CDR3 coding DNA: TGCAGCGCGGCCGGGACAGCAACCGGGGAGCTGTTTTTT. Amino acids: CSAAGTATGELFF.

There are many counts of this clonotype. The chain carries TRBV5-8 and TRBJ2-1; D gene unclear. From germline, CDR1 is SGHTS and CDR2 YDEGEE. CDR3 length equals 15 residues. Trimming stripped 2 bases from V and 6 bases from J, with 15 bases between. The CDR3 DNA reads as TGTGCCAGCAGCTTAATTAGCCCCTATTTCAATGAGCAGTTCTTC. This gives the protein CASSLISPYFNEQFF.

This clonotype was detected a few times. The rearrangement joins TRBV20-1 to TRBJ2-7; possible D gene TRBD2, 6 bases. Germline lookup yields CDR1 DFQATT and CDR2 SNEGSKA (reference sequence). Deletions cut 6 bases from V and 6 bases from J, with 21 bases between. The CDR3 consists of 14 residues. CDR3 protein: CSAPNTGSSSEQYF. The CDR3, as DNA: TGCAGTGCCCCGAACACCGGGAGTAGCTCCGAGCAGTACTTC.

The chain carries TRBV5-5 and TRBJ2-5; 8 bases are a match to TRBD1. Per the germline V gene, CDR1 is SGHKS and CDR2 is YYEKEE (reference sequence). The V gene end was trimmed by 9 bases and the J gene end by 7 bases; junction bases not matched to a gene: 11. There are 13 residues in the CDR3. CDR3 region: CATSDREWGTQYF. The CDR3 DNA sequence: TGTGCCACTTCGGACAGGGAATGGGGGACCCAGTACTTC.

V usage is TRBV11-2 and J usage is TRBJ2-1, with D maybe TRBD1 (5 bases). Germline V CDR1 and CDR2: SGHAT, FQNNGV. Trimming pared 6 bases from V and 1 base from J, leaving 16 bases between. The length of the CDR3 is 16 residues. CDR3 sequence (DNA): TGTGCCAGCAGACCTCATGACAGTGAGTCCTACAATGAGCAGTTCTTC. Protein product: CASRPHDSESYNEQFF. Together with reference TRBV11-2 and TRBJ2-1, the CDR3 gives the full variable domain: EAGVAQSPRYKIIEKRQSVAFWCNPISGHATLYWYQQILGQGPKLLIQFQNNGVVDDSQLPKDRFSAERLKGVDSTLKIQPAKLEDSAVYLCASRPHDSESYNEQFFGPGTRLTVL.

The rearrangement joins TRBV20-1 to TRBJ2-3, with 13 bases lining up with TRBD2. CDR1 is DFQATT and CDR2 is SNEGSKA in the germline V gene (reference sequence). V dropped 0 bases and J dropped 3; count of bases not matched to a gene: 9. The CDR3 runs to 18 residues. The CDR3 region is CSARDLPGTSGITDTQYF. The CDR3, as DNA: TGCAGTGCTAGAGACCTTCCAGGGACTAGCGGGATAACAGATACGCAGTATTTT.

This rearrangement joins TRBV5-1 to TRBJ2-3; 10 positions match TRBD2. The germline gives CDR1 SGHRS, CDR2 YFSETQ. V shed 2 bases, J shed 2 bases, and the junction held 8 bases outside the gene matches. This CDR3 comprises 17 residues. The CDR3 sequence: CASSFPTLAGATDTQYF. CDR3 in DNA: TGCGCCAGCAGCTTTCCAACCCTAGCGGGGGCCACAGATACGCAGTATTTT.

The V call is TRBV20-1, the J call TRBJ2-1; TRBD1 is a possible D gene (6 bases). The CDR3 consists of 16 residues. The V end lost 2 bases, the J end lost 8 bases, and 22 bases lay between the germline ends. Germline V lookup: CDR1 DFQATT, CDR2 SNEGSKA (reference sequence). Here the CDR3 DNA reads TGCAGTGCTAGACCCAGGGGCGCAGGGCGGGTCCATGAGCAGTTCTTC. This gives the protein CSARPRGAGRVHEQFF.

This clonotype has just a few counts. The V and J genes are TRBV10-3 and TRBJ2-7; 7 bases are shared with TRBD2. CDR3 size: 14 residues. J was trimmed by 5 bases and V by 11 bases; bases with no gene match: 15. The V gene's germline CDR1 is ENHRY and CDR2 SYGVKD. CDR3 sequence reads: CASGRDDGRHEQYF. The CDR3 DNA reads as TGTGCCTCTGGGAGGGATGACGGGCGACACGAGCAGTACTTC.

This clonotype was counted only a few times. This rearrangement joins TRBV12-3 or TRBV12-4 to TRBJ2-7; possibly TRBD1 for D (6 bases). Trimming shortened V by 6 bases and J by 2 bases, and 11 bases separated the two germline ends. The CDR3 has 13 residues. CDR3 DNA sequence: TGTGCCAGCAGCCCGGACAGTACCTACGAGCAGTACTTC. Encoded protein: CASSPDSTYEQYF.